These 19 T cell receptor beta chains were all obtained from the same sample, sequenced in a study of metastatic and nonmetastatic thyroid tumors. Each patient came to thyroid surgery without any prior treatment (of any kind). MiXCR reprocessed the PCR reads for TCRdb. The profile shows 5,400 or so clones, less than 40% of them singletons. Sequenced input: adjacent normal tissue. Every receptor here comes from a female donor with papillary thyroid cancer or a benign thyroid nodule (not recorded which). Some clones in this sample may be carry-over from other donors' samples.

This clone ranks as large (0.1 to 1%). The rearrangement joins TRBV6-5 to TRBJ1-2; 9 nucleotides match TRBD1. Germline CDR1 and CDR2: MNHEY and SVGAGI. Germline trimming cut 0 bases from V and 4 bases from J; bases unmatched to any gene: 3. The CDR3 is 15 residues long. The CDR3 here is CASSYSRTGVYGYTF. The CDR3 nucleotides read TGTGCCAGCAGTTACTCACGGACAGGGGTCTATGGCTACACCTTC.

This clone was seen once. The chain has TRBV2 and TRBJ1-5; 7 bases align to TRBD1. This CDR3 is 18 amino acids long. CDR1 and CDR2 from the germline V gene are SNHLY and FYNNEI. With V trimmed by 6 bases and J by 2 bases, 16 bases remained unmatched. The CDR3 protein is CASRSRDSPGGGNQPQHF. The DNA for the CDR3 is TGTGCCAGCAGATCCCGGGACAGCCCAGGGGGGGGCAATCAGCCCCAGCATTTT.

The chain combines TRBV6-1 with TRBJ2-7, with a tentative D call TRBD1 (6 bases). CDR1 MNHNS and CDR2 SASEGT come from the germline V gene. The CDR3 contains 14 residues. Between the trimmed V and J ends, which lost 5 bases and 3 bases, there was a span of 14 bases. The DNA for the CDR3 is TGTGCCAGCAGTCGGGAACAGGGAGACTACGAGCAGTACTTC. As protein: CASSREQGDYEQYF.

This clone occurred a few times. The CDR3 DNA sequence: TGTGCCAGCAGTTTGGTAGGTGGCAATCAGCCCCAGCATTTT. Translating gives CASSLVGGNQPQHF. This chain connects TRBV28 to TRBJ1-5; D gene unclear. Germline CDR1 MDHEN, CDR2 SYDVKM. The V end was cut by 3 bases, the J end by 2 bases, with 8 bases between. This CDR3 is built from 14 residues.

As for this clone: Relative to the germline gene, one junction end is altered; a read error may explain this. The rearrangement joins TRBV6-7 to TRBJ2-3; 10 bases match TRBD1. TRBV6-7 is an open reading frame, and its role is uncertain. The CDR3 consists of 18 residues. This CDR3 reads CATSDTGETGGVPDTQYF. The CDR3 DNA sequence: TGTGCCACCAGTGATACGGGGGAGACAGGGGGCGTCCCAGATACGCAGTATTTT.

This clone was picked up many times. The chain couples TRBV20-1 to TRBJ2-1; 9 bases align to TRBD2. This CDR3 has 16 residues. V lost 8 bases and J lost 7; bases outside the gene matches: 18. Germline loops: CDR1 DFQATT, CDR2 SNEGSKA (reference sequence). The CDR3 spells CSLEGSSGDRRNEQFF. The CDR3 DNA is TGCAGTCTCGAGGGGTCTAGCGGGGATCGCCGAAATGAGCAGTTCTTC.

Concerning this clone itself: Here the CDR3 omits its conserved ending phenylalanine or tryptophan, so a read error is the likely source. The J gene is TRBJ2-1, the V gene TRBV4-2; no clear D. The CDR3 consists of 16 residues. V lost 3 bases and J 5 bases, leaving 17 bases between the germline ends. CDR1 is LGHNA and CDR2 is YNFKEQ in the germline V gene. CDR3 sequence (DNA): TGTGCCAGCAGCCACCCCACCCGACAAACGAACAATGAGCAGTTCTTA. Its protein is CASSHPTRQTNNEQFL.

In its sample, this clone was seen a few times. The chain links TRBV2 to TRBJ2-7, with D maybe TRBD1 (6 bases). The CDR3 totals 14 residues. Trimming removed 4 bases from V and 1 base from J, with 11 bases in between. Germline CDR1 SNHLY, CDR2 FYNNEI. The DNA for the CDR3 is TGTGCCAGCAGTGCAGGGGCCCGTTCCTACGAGCAGTACTTC. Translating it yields CASSAGARSYEQYF.

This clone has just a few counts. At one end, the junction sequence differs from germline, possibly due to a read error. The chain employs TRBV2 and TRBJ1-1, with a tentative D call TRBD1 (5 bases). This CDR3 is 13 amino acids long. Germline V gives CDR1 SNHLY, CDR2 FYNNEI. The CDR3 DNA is TGTGCCAGCAGTGTCCGGGGGAACGCTGAAGCTTTCTTT. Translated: CASSVRGNAEAFF.

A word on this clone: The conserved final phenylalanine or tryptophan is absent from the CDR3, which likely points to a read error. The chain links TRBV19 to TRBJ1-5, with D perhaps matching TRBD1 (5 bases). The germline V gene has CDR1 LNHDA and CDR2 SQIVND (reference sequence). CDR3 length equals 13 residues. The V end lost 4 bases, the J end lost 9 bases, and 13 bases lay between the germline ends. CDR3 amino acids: CASSSGAWGPQHL. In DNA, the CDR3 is TGTGCCAGTAGTAGCGGGGCCTGGGGGCCCCAGCATCTT.

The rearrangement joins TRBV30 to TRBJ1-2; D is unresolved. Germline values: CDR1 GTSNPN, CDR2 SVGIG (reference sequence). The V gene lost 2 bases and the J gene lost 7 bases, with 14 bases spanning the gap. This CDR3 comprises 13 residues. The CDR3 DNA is TGTGCCTGGAGTAGAGGGATGAAATTTGGCTACACCTTC. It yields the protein CAWSRGMKFGYTF.

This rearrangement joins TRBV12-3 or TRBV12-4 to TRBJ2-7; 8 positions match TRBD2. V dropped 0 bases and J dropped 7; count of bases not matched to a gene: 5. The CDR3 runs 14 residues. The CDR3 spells CASSLAPGGSEQYF. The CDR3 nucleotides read TGTGCCAGCAGTTTAGCGCCGGGGGGGTCGGAGCAGTACTTC.

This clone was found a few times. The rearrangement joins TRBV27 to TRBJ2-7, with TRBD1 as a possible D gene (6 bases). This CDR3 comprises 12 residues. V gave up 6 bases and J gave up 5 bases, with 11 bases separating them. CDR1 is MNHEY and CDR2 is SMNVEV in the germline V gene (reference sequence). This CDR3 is CASRTGYHEQYF. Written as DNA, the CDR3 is TGTGCCAGCAGGACAGGCTACCACGAGCAGTACTTC.

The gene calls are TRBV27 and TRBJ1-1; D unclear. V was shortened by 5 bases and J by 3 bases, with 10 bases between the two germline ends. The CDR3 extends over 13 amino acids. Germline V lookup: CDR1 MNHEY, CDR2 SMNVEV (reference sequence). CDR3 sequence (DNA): TGTGCCAGCAGTGTAGGAGGGTACACTGAAGCTTTCTTT. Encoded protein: CASSVGGYTEAFF.

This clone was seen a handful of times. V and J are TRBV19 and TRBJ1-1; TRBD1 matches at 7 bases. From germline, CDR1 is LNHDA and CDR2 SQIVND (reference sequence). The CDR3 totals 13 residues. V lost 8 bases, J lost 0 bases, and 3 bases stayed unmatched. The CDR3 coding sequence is TGTGCCAGTTCGACAGGGATGAACACTGAAGCTTTCTTT. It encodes CASSTGMNTEAFF.

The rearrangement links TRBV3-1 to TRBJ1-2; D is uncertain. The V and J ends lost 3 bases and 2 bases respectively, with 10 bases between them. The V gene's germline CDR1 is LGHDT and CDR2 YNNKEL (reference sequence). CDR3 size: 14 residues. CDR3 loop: CASSQFLGNYGYTF. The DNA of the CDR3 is TGTGCCAGCAGCCAGTTCTTAGGAAACTATGGCTACACCTTC.

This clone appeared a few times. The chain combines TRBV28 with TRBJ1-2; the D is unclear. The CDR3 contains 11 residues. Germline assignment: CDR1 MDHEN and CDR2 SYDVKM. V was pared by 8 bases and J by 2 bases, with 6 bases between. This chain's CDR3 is CASGRNYGYTF. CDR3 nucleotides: TGTGCCAGCGGGCGGAACTATGGCTACACCTTC.

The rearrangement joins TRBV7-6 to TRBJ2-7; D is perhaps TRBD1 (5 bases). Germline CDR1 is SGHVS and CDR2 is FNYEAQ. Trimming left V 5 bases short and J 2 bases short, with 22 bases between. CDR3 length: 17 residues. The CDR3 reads CASSPTGRAELPYEQYF. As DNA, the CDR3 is TGTGCCAGCAGCCCCACGGGCAGGGCCGAACTCCCCTACGAGCAGTACTTC. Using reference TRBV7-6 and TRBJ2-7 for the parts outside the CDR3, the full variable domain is GAGVSQSPRYKVTKRGQDVALRCDPISGHVSLYWYRQALGQGPEFLTYFNYEAQQDKSGLPNDRFSAERPEGSISTLTIQRTEQRDSAMYRCASSPTGRAELPYEQYFGPGTRLTVT.

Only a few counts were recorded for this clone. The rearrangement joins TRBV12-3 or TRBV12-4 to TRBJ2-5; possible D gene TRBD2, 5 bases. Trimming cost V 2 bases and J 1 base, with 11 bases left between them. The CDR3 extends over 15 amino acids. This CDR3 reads CASSLTDWVQETQYF. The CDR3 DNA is TGTGCCAGCAGTTTAACGGACTGGGTCCAAGAGACCCAGTACTTC.